A selection of T cell receptor beta chains follows, all from one sample in a study of early T cells in non-severe SARS-CoV-2 infection. TCRdb independently ran MiXCR on the 5' RACE reads; one entry per CDR3 protein. The sample consists of roughly 67,000 distinct CDR3 sequences, less than 15% of them appearing once. Sequencing used whole blood. The receptors were sampled from an adult who was a healthcare worker with PCR-confirmed SARS-CoV-2 infection or an uninfected control (not recorded which). CDR3s include the opening cysteine and the closing phenylalanine or tryptophan. The D gene is left open where the match is weak. Where a row states a size, it is once, few, many or the class of an expanded clone; other rows omit it.

>12|-|-|TRBV7-2|TRBJ2-6
TGTGCCAGCAGCCCCAGGGCCAACGTCCTGACTTTC
CASSPRANVLTF
>17|-|-|TRBV21-1|TRBJ1-3
TGTGCCAGCAGCACGTTAAAACTTTCAGCCTCTGGAAACACCATATATTTT
CASSTLKLSASGNTIYF
>14|-|-|TRBV5-1|TRBJ1-6
TGCGCCAGCAGCCCTTCTCCAGTAAATTCACCCCTCCACTTT
CASSPSPVNSPLHF
>13|-|-|TRBV30|TRBJ2-2
TGTGCCTGGAGCCCCCGAAACACCGGGGAGCTGTTTTTT
CAWSPRNTGELFF
>16|-|-|TRBV6-2/TRBV6-3|TRBJ1-1
TGTGCCAGCAGTTACTCTACAGGGAGGGGGAACACTGAAGCTTTCTTT
CASSYSTGRGNTEAFF
>13|many|TRBD2|TRBV7-2|TRBJ2-5
TGTGCCAGCAGCTTCGGACTAGGAGAGACCCAGTACTTC
CASSFGLGETQYF
>18|-|TRBD2|TRBV5-1|TRBJ2-3
TGCGCCAGCAGCTTGGAGGGCCTAGCGGGGGCCCTAGTAGATACGCAGTATTTT
CASSLEGLAGALVDTQYF
>12|few|-|TRBV12-3/TRBV12-4|TRBJ1-4
TGTGCCAGCAGGCCGGCCAATGAAAAACTGTTTTTT
CASRPANEKLFF
>13|many|-|TRBV5-1|TRBJ1-2
TGCGCCAGCAGCTTGGGGCAGAACTATGGCTACACCTTC
CASSLGQNYGYTF
>14|many|TRBD2|TRBV2|TRBJ2-7
TGTGCCAGCAGTCCTCCGGGACTAGGATACGAGCAGTACTTC
CASSPPGLGYEQYF
>15|many|TRBD1|TRBV12-3/TRBV12-4|TRBJ2-7
TGTGCCAGCAGTCTCTACCGGGACAGAAGCTACGAGCAGTACTTC
CASSLYRDRSYEQYF
>18|-|-|TRBV12-3/TRBV12-4|TRBJ2-1
TGTGCCAGCAGTTTAGTAGTTTTAAGGGCCAGCTCCTACAATGAGCAGTTCTTC
CASSLVVLRASSYNEQFF
>14|few|-|TRBV21-1|TRBJ2-3
TGTGCCAGCACTCCGACAGGCAGCACAGATACGCAGTATTTT
CASTPTGSTDTQYF
>13|few|-|TRBV11-2|TRBJ2-3
TGTGCCTCAACCACCTTCGGCACAGATACGCAGTATTTT
CASTTFGTDTQYF
>15|few|-|TRBV10-3|TRBJ2-5
TGTGCCATCAGTGAGTCTCGGGCGGCTCAAGAGACCCAGTACTTC
CAISESRAAQETQYF
>15|many|TRBD1|TRBV6-1|TRBJ1-2
TGTGCCAGCAGTAACCCGGGACAGGGGGCAATTGGCTACACCTTC
CASSNPGQGAIGYTF
>13|many|-|TRBV20-1|TRBJ1-3
TGCAGTGCTAGAGATCGCTGGGACCACACCATATATTTT
CSARDRWDHTIYF
>13|-|-|TRBV6-4|TRBJ1-5
TGTGCCAGCAGTGAACGGATTCATCAGCCCCAGCATTTT
CASSERIHQPQHF
>13|-|-|TRBV6-1|TRBJ1-1
TGTGCCAGCAGTTTCAGGGAGAACACTGAAGCTTTCTTT
CASSFRENTEAFF
>13|few|-|TRBV10-3|TRBJ1-3
TGTGCCATCAGCGGACTCCCTGGAAACACCATATATTTT
CAISGLPGNTIYF
>12|-|-|TRBV29-1|TRBJ2-5
TGCAGCGCACGACAGAGTCAAGAGACCCAGTACTTC
CSARQSQETQYF
>15|many|-|TRBV6-1|TRBJ1-5
TGTGCCAGCAACATCAAGGGGGATAGCAATCAGCCCCAGCATTTT
CASNIKGDSNQPQHF
>17|few|TRBD2|TRBV6-6|TRBJ2-1
TGTGCCAGCAGGGGACTAGCGGGGGGTCTCCCGCGGAATGAGCAGTTCTTC
CASRGLAGGLPRNEQFF
>14|many|-|TRBV2|TRBJ2-6
TGTGCCAGCATGCAGGGCTCTGGGGCCAACGTCCTGACTTTC
CASMQGSGANVLTF
>15|-|TRBD1|TRBV20-1|TRBJ2-1
TGCAGTGCCACCCCCAGGGGGCAGGGGTACAGTGAGCAGTTCTTC
CSATPRGQGYSEQFF
>14|-|-|TRBV12-5|TRBJ1-1
TGTGCTAGTGGTCAAGCGATCCTGCTCCCTGAAGCTTTCTTT
CASGQAILLPEAFF
>16|many|TRBD2|TRBV7-6|TRBJ2-1
TGTGCCAGCAGCTTAGCGTTGCGGGGGGCTGCGAATGAGCAGTTCTTC
CASSLALRGAANEQFF
>14|-|-|TRBV7-9|TRBJ2-3
TGTGCCAGCAGCCCCCGGGACGGGGCAGATACGCAGTATTTT
CASSPRDGADTQYF
>12|many|-|TRBV7-9|TRBJ1-2
TGTGCCAGCAGCTTAGGCTCCTATGGCTACACCTTC
CASSLGSYGYTF
>17|many|-|TRBV18|TRBJ1-6
TGTGCCAGCTCACTCAAACCCCGAGGGAGGGTGAATTCACCCCTCCACTTT
CASSLKPRGRVNSPLHF
>15|-|-|TRBV6-5|TRBJ1-6
TGTGCCAGCAGTTACTCGCCCGGGGCTAATTCACCCCTCCACTTT
CASSYSPGANSPLHF
>16|medium-sized|-|TRBV9|TRBJ2-6
TGTGCCAGCGGGATAGGACACCCCTCTGGGGCCAACGTCCTGACTTTC
CASGIGHPSGANVLTF
>15|-|TRBD1|TRBV12-3/TRBV12-4|TRBJ1-2
TGTGCCAGCAGTTTGGGAGGGACAGGGGACTATGGCTACACCTTC
CASSLGGTGDYGYTF
>17|-|TRBD2|TRBV9|TRBJ2-5
TGTGCCAGCAGCGGCTCCGTAGCGGGGGGGTATCAAGAGACCCAGTACTTC
CASSGSVAGGYQETQYF
>13|-|-|TRBV5-6|TRBJ1-1
TGTGCCAGCATCCACTGGGGGGACGGTGAAGCTTTCTTT
CASIHWGDGEAFF
>12|many|-|TRBV20-1|TRBJ2-3
TGCAGTGCTATGGACAACACAGATACGCAGTATTTT
CSAMDNTDTQYF
>13|-|TRBD2|TRBV7-8|TRBJ2-7
TGTGCCAGCAGCTTTCGGGGAGGGGACGAGCAGTACTTC
CASSFRGGDEQYF
>14|-|-|TRBV7-2|TRBJ2-5
TGTGCCAGCAGCTTAGCGGCCCTCCCTCCGACCCAGTACTTC
CASSLAALPPTQYF
>13|few|-|TRBV3-1|TRBJ2-1
TGTGCCAGCAGCAGGACAGAGGGCAATGAGCAGTTCTTC
CASSRTEGNEQFF
>16|few|-|TRBV2|TRBJ2-6
TGTGCCAGTACGTCTGACCAGCAGAACGGGGCCAACGTCCTGACTTTC
CASTSDQQNGANVLTF
>13|-|-|TRBV20-1|TRBJ2-1
TGCAGTGCTAGATTCAGTGCTGACAATGAGCAGTTCTTC
CSARFSADNEQFF
>12|many|-|TRBV20-1|TRBJ1-1
TGCAGTGCTAAACAGGGGAACACTGAAGCTTTCTTT
CSAKQGNTEAFF
>15|many|-|TRBV28|TRBJ2-1
TGTGCCAGCAGTTTACAGGGGAGCTCCTACAATGAGCAGTTCTTC
CASSLQGSSYNEQFF
>15|many|TRBD2|TRBV7-6|TRBJ2-1
TGTGCCAGCACGCTAGCGGGGAACTCCTACAATGAGCAGTTCTTC
CASTLAGNSYNEQFF
>11|many|-|TRBV5-8|TRBJ2-7
TGTGCCAGCAGCTCACGGGTCGAGCAGTACTTC
CASSSRVEQYF
>14|few|-|TRBV10-3|TRBJ2-3
TGTGCCATCAGTGAGTCGATGGGCGGGGATACGCAGTATTTT
CAISESMGGDTQYF
>14|many|-|TRBV29-1|TRBJ1-1
TGCAGCGTTGACCCTCCAATTGCGAACACTGAAGCTTTCTTT
CSVDPPIANTEAFF
>15|-|-|TRBV14|TRBJ2-5
TGTGCCAGCAGCCAAACCAAAGGGTCCGGGGAGACCCAGTACTTC
CASSQTKGSGETQYF
>16|-|-|TRBV6-5|TRBJ1-1
TGTGCCAGCAGTCCTATCCGTTTCGGACGGAACACTGAAGCTTTCTTT
CASSPIRFGRNTEAFF
>16|few|-|TRBV6-4|TRBJ2-2
TGTGCCAGCAGTGAGGGTCAGGGAAATCGACCCGGGGAGCTGTTTTTT
CASSEGQGNRPGELFF
>17|-|TRBD2|TRBV14|TRBJ2-1
TGTGCCAGCAGCCAAGCCCTACTAGCGGGGGGCTACAATGAGCAGTTCTTC
CASSQALLAGGYNEQFF
>12|many|-|TRBV29-1|TRBJ1-1
TGCAGCGCCGGTCCAGGGAACACTGAAGCTTTCTTT
CSAGPGNTEAFF